Given below is one T cell receptor beta chain in context. The source of the sample is a study of CD8 T cells in Susac syndrome. Random hexamers were used to reverse transcribe the RNA input (about 0.5 to 1 ug). TCRdb re-called the immunoSEQ multiplex PCR reads with MiXCR, one entry per CDR3 protein. The repertoire holds roughly 250,000 distinct CDR3 sequences, with 95% to 97% as singletons. The T cells that were sequenced for TCR beta were CD8+ and CD4+ cells from blood. In germline, CDR1 is LGHNA, CDR2 YNFKEQ. The junction had 10 bases not matched to a gene; V was cut back by 3 bases and J by 6 bases. This CDR3 has 17 amino acids.

Sequencing was done on a sample of CD4+ T cells from PBMCs. This clonotype was obtained from a human donor with Susac syndrome. The chain couples TRBV4-2 to TRBJ2-3, with 12 positions matching TRBD2. The CDR3, as DNA: TGTGCCAGCAGCCAGACTCGGACTAGCGGGATAGGCGATACGCAGTATTTT. Translating gives CASSQTRTSGIGDTQYF.